These 7 T cell receptor beta chains share one sample of origin, sequenced in a study of blood T cell repertoires in COVID-19. Clones were read by immunoSEQ multiplex PCR, and TCRdb kept only the in-frame ones, dropping some. The sample lists about 300,000 clones, around 87% seen once, with less than 1.6% in the top ten. The sequenced sample was peripheral blood. The source of these receptors is a woman aged 35 to 49 who had recovered from COVID-19.

The genes are TRBV7-9 and TRBJ2-7, with 7 bases matching TRBD1. Looked up from germline, CDR1 is SEHNR and CDR2 is FQNEAQ (reference sequence). This CDR3 is built from 14 residues. J was trimmed by 2 bases and V by 8 bases; bases with no gene match: 9. CDR3 residues: CASGLKGAPYEQYF. The CDR3 region has the DNA TGTGCCAGCGGGTTGAAGGGGGCCCCCTACGAGCAGTACTTC.

The sample holds one count of this clone. The J gene is TRBJ1-2, the V gene TRBV5-6; TRBD1 is a possible D gene (5 bases). The V end was cut by 1 base, the J end by 8 bases, with 9 bases between. This CDR3 is built from 12 residues. Per the germline V gene, CDR1 is SGHDT and CDR2 is YYEEEE. CDR3: CASSLWKGGYTF. CDR3 nucleotide sequence: TGTGCCAGCAGCTTGTGGAAGGGGGGCTACACCTTC.

The J gene is TRBJ1-3, the V gene TRBV10-3; D is unresolved. The V end lost 8 bases, the J end lost 0 bases, and 11 bases lay between the germline ends. Germline V gives CDR1 ENHRY, CDR2 SYGVKD. This CDR3 comprises 14 residues. This CDR3 reads CAILLESSGNTIYF. The DNA for the CDR3 is TGTGCCATCCTCTTGGAGTCCTCTGGAAACACCATATATTTT.

This clone appeared once. The V gene is TRBV3-1 (or the pseudogene TRBV3-2), the J gene TRBJ2-5, with TRBD1 matching 9 bases. This CDR3 is 15 amino acids long. The V gene end was trimmed by 8 bases and the J gene end by 4 bases; junction bases not matched to a gene: 11. Germline V gene data show CDR1 as LGHDT and CDR2 as YNNKEL (reference sequence). CDR3 in amino acids: CASAAWGQGGETQYF. The CDR3 coding sequence is TGTGCCAGCGCAGCATGGGGACAGGGAGGAGAGACCCAGTACTTC.

CDR3 protein: CASSPRGLGTEAFF. The CDR3 coding sequence is TGTGCCAGCAGCCCAAGGGGGTTAGGGACTGAAGCTTTCTTT. The rearrangement uses TRBV5-5 and TRBJ1-1, with a weak D call TRBD1 (6 bases). The germline V and J ends were trimmed by 4 bases and 5 bases, with 15 bases remaining between them. CDR1 SGHKS and CDR2 YYEKEE come from the germline V gene (reference sequence). The CDR3 extends over 14 amino acids.

In DNA form, the CDR3 reads TGTGCCTGGAAAGGACTAGCGGGGGGACGGGGCGGGGAGCTGTTTTTT. Translation: CAWKGLAGGRGGELFF. The chain recombines TRBV30 with TRBJ2-2; TRBD2 agrees at 14 bases. From germline, CDR1 is GTSNPN and CDR2 SVGIG (reference sequence). This CDR3 has 16 amino acids. Trimming cost V 4 bases and J 7 bases; bases outside gene matches: 8.

The CDR3 nucleotides are TGTGCCATCAGCCGGGACAGGGAGCCCTACGAGCAGTACTTC. Translated, it gives CAISRDREPYEQYF. The chain joins TRBV10-3 to TRBJ2-7; 9 positions agree with TRBD1. The trim removed 6 bases at V and 2 bases at J, leaving 5 bases unmatched. Germline V gives CDR1 ENHRY, CDR2 SYGVKD. The CDR3 has 14 amino acids.